This T cell receptor (beta chain) derives from a study of cytomegalovirus exposure and HLA in healthy donors. Study-level results: It was shown in a later analysis that HLA-associated TCR beta chains were more clonally expanded than other, equally common chains.

13 Jbeta primers and 60 Vbeta primers were used for the PCR. Profiled with immunoSEQ multiplex PCR; TCRdb holds only in-frame clones, not every one. Here the sample spans fewer than 200,000 clones, 75% to 85% being singletons. This clone was found a few times. No antigen is known for it. The CDR3 is made up of 15 amino acids. The ends were cut back, 0 bases at V and 5 bases at J, with 13 bases in the middle. The germline V gene has CDR1 LNHDA and CDR2 SQIVND (reference sequence). This sequence was found in a man aged 25-40 years in good health and CMV-seronegative. Material for sequencing was PBMCs. The chain has TRBV19 and TRBJ2-5; weak D call: TRBD2 (7 bases). CDR3 nucleotide sequence: TGTGCCAGTAGTATAGAGGGGGGGGCGCTTGAGACCCAGTACTTC. Its protein product is CASSIEGGALETQYF.